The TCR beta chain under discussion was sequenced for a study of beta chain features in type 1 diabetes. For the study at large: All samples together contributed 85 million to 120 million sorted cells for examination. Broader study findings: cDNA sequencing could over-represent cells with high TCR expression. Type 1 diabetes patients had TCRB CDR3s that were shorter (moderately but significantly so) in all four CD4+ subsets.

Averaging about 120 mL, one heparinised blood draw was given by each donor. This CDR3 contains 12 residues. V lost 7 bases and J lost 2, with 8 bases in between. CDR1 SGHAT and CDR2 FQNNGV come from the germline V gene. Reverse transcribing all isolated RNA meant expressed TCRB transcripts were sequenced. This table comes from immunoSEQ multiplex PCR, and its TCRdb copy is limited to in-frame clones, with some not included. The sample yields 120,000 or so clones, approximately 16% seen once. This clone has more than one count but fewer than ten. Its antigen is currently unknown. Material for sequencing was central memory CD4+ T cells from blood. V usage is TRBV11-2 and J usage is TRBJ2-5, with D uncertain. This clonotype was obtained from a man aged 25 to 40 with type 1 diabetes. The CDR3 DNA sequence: TGTGCCAGCAAAATGCCTCAAGAGACCCAGTACTTC. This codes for CASKMPQETQYF.